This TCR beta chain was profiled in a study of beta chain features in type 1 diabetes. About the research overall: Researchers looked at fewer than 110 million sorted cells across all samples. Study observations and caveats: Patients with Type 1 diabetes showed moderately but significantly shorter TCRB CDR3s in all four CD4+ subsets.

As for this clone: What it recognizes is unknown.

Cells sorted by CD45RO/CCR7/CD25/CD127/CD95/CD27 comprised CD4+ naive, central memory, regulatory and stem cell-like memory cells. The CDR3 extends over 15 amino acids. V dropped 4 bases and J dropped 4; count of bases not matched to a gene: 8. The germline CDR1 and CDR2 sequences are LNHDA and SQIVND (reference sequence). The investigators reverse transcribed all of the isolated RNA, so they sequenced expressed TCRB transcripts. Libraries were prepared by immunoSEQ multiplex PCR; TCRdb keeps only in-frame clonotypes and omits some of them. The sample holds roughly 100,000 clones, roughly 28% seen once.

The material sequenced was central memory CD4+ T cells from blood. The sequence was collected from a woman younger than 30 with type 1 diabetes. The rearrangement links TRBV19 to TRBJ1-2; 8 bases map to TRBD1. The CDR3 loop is CASSTGNRGAYGYTF. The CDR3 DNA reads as TGTGCCAGTAGTACAGGGAACAGGGGGGCCTATGGCTACACCTTC.